These 13 T cell receptor beta chains were all obtained from the same sample, sequenced in a study of Ad26.COV2.S vaccination and SARS-CoV-2 variants. The treatment here: some 20 received Ad26.COV2.S at low or high dose, single or two shots; about 5 received placebo; per-sample allocation not given. Sampling occurred on day 63 after the first vaccine or placebo injection. TCRdb's copy holds only in-frame clones and misses some; the assay was immunoSEQ multiplex PCR. Of 350,000 to 450,000 clones detected, roughly 90% appear once; the ten largest clones hold more than 1.5%. The sequences come from peripheral blood, collected in a trial of Ad26.COV2.S vaccine versus placebo. Every receptor here comes from a person aged 18 to 59 who received the Ad26.COV2.S COVID-19 vaccine or a placebo.

The genes are TRBV18 and TRBJ1-6; D is ambiguous. Trimming stripped 3 bases from V and 5 bases from J, with 11 bases between. CDR3 length equals 15 residues. Germline V gene sequence: CDR1 KGHSH, CDR2 LQKENI. In DNA form, the CDR3 reads TGTGCCAGCTCACCCTATGGGGTAAATAATTCACCCCTCCACTTT. Translating gives CASSPYGVNNSPLHF.

The J gene is TRBJ1-1, the V gene TRBV7-2; 7 bases align to TRBD1. After removal of 6 bases from V and 0 bases from J, the junction contained 7 bases not matched to a gene. CDR1 SGHTA and CDR2 FQGNSA come from the germline V gene. This CDR3 region has 15 residues. The DNA for the CDR3 is TGTGCCAGCAGAAAGGGGGCGCGAGTGAACACTGAAGCTTTCTTT. This sequence encodes CASRKGARVNTEAFF.

The chain has TRBV4-1 and TRBJ2-3; TRBD2 matches 13 bases. J gave up 2 bases and V 4 bases, and 6 bases lay outside the gene matches. Germline CDR1 is MGHRA and CDR2 is YSYEKL. The CDR3 consists of 17 residues. The CDR3 sequence is CASSPRTSGGITDTQYF. Written as DNA, the CDR3 is TGCGCCAGCAGCCCGAGGACTAGCGGGGGTATCACAGATACGCAGTATTTT.

The chain recombines TRBV2 with TRBJ1-5; 8 positions match TRBD1. Germline loops: CDR1 SNHLY, CDR2 FYNNEI. The V segment lost 8 bases and the J segment 0 bases; nucleotides outside the gene matches: 15. CDR3 size: 18 residues. CDR3 residues: CASANPGQEFHSNQPQHF. CDR3 sequence (DNA): TGTGCCAGCGCTAATCCGGGACAGGAGTTTCATAGCAATCAGCCCCAGCATTTT. The full variable domain, its missing parts supplied by reference TRBV2 and TRBJ1-5, is EPEVTQTPSHQVTQMGQEVILRCVPISNHLYFYWYRQILGQKVEFLVSFYNNEISEKSEIFDDQFSVERPDGSNFTLKIRSTKLEDSAMYFCASANPGQEFHSNQPQHFGDGTRLSIL.

The rearrangement links TRBV19 to TRBJ1-1; unclear D gene. Germline V lookup: CDR1 LNHDA, CDR2 SQIVND (reference sequence). This CDR3 is built from 13 residues. V was trimmed by 2 bases and J by 1 base, leaving 5 bases between them. CDR3 residues: CASSIYKNTEAFF. The CDR3 DNA follows: TGTGCCAGTAGTATATACAAGAACACTGAAGCTTTCTTT.

The V gene is TRBV11-3, the J gene TRBJ2-7; D remains unclear. The germline CDR1 and CDR2 sequences are SGHNT and YENEEA. This CDR3 has 12 residues. V lost 3 bases and J 5 bases, leaving 8 bases between the germline ends. The CDR3 DNA sequence: TGTGCCAGCAGCTTGGTCCCCCACGAGCAGTACTTC. Encoded protein: CASSLVPHEQYF.

In the case of this clone: Other DNA sequences in the same sample also yield this CDR3. The chain is built from TRBV20-1 and TRBJ1-1, with D unresolved. CDR1 and CDR2 (germline): DFQATT, SNEGSKA (reference sequence). V was cut by 0 bases and J by 6 bases, with 5 bases left in between. The CDR3 consists of 11 residues. This CDR3 is CSARDLPEAFF. CDR3 nucleotides: TGCAGTGCTAGAGATCTCCCTGAAGCTTTCTTT.

This rearrangement joins TRBV7-7 to TRBJ2-3; 7 nucleotides match TRBD2. The CDR3 sequence is 19 residues long. V dropped 2 bases and J dropped 3; count of bases not matched to a gene: 17. CDR1 is SSHAT, CDR2 FNYEAQ, per germline (reference sequence). The chain's CDR3 is CASSLSPFRSRGGTDTQYF. The CDR3 nucleotides are TGTGCCAGCAGCTTATCACCTTTTCGTTCTCGCGGGGGTACAGATACGCAGTATTTT.

The chain carries TRBV19 and TRBJ2-5; TRBD2 matches 7 bases. Germline V gives CDR1 LNHDA, CDR2 SQIVND (reference sequence). After removal of 3 bases from V and 2 bases from J, the junction contained 6 bases not matched to a gene. The CDR3 sequence is 15 residues long. This chain's CDR3 is CASSIGGGPQETQYF. CDR3 coding DNA: TGTGCCAGTAGTATTGGCGGGGGACCTCAAGAGACCCAGTACTTC.

The chain couples TRBV21-1 to TRBJ2-1; the table's D call TRBD1 went unverified against the DNA. TRBV21-1 corresponds to a pseudogene. The CDR3 consists of 16 residues. The CDR3 DNA is TGTGCCAGCAGCCCCCAGGGTCTAGAGTCCCACAATGAGCAGTTCTTC. Protein sequence: CASSPQGLESHNEQFF.

The chain couples TRBV6-2 or TRBV6-3 to TRBJ1-2; D is possibly TRBD1 (5 bases). V was clipped by 4 bases and J by 8 bases, with 14 bases between them. The CDR3 runs to 13 residues. CDR1 is MNHEY, CDR2 SVGEGT, per germline. This chain's CDR3 is CASSFQGNRGYTF. For the CDR3, the DNA is TGTGCCAGCAGTTTCCAGGGTAATAGAGGCTACACCTTC.

The chain carries TRBV18 and TRBJ2-1; tentative D call: TRBD2 (5 bases). CDR1 is KGHSH and CDR2 is LQKENI in the germline V gene. V lost 1 base, J lost 7 bases, and 11 bases lay in between. This CDR3 region has 14 residues. The DNA for the CDR3 is TGTGCCAGCTCACCACAGGCTAGCCGGAATGAGCAGTTCTTC. This sequence encodes CASSPQASRNEQFF.

The rearrangement links TRBV5-8 to TRBJ1-6; TRBD1 is a possible D gene (5 bases). The CDR3 totals 13 residues. Trimming stripped 0 bases from V and 7 bases from J, with 5 bases between. Per the germline V gene, CDR1 is SGHTS and CDR2 is YDEGEE. The CDR3 DNA follows: TGTGCCAGCAGCTTGGACAGGAATTCACCCCTCCACTTT. This gives the protein CASSLDRNSPLHF.